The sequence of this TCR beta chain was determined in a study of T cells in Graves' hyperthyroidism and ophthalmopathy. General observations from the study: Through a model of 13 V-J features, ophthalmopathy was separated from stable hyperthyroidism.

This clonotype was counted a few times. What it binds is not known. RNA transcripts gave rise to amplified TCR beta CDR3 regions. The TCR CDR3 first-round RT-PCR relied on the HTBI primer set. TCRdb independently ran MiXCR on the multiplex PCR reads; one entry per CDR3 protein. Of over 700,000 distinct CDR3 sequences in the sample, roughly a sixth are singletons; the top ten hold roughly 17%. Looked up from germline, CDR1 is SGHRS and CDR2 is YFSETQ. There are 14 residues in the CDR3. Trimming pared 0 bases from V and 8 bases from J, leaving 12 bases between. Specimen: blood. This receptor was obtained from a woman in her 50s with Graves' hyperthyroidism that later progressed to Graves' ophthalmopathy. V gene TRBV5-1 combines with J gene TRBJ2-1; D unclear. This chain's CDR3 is CASSLESVAHEQFF. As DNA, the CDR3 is TGCGCCAGCAGCTTGGAGTCAGTGGCCCATGAGCAGTTCTTC.